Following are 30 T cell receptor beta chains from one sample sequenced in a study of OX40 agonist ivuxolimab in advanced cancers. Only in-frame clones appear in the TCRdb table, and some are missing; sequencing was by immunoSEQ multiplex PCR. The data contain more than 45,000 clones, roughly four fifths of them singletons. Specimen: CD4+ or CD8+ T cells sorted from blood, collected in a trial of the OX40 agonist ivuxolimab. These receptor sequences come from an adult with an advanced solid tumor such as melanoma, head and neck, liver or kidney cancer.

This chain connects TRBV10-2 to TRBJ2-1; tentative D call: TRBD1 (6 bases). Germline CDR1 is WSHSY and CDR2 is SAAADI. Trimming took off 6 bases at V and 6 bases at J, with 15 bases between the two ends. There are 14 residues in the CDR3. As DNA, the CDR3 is TGCGCCAGCAGAGTACAGGGTTTTGTCAATGAGCAGTTCTTC. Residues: CASRVQGFVNEQFF.

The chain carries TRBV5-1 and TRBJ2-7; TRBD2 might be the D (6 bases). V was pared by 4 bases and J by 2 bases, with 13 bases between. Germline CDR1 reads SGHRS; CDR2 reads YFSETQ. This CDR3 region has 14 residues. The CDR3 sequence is CASSPGVITYEQYF. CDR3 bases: TGCGCCAGCAGCCCGGGGGTCATAACCTACGAGCAGTACTTC.

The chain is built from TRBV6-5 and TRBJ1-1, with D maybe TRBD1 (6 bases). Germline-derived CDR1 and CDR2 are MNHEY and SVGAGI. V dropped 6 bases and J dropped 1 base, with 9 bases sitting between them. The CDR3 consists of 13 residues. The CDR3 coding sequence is TGTGCCAGCAGCTCGACAGGGAACACTGAAGCTTTCTTT. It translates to CASSSTGNTEAFF.

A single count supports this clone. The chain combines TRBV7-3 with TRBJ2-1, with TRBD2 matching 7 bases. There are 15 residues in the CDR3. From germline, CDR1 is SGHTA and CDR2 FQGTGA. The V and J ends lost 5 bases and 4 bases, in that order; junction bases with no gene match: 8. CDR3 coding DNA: TGTGCCAGCAGCCCGAGAGGCGGGGGTTACAATGAGCAGTTCTTC. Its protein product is CASSPRGGGYNEQFF.

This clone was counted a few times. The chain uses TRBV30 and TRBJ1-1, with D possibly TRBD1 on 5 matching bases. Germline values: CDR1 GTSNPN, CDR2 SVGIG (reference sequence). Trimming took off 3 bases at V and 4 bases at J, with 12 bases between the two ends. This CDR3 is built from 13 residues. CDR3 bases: TGTGCCTGGAGGGATCTAAGGGGCACTGAAGCTTTCTTT. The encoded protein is CAWRDLRGTEAFF.

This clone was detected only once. CDR3 DNA: TGTGCCAGCAGTAAACAAGGGATGAACACCGGGGAGCTGTTTTTT. Translating it yields CASSKQGMNTGELFF. The gene calls are TRBV25-1 and TRBJ2-2; no firm D call. Deletions cut 5 bases from V and 1 base from J, with 11 bases between. CDR3 length equals 15 residues. CDR1 and CDR2 from the germline V gene are MGHDK and SYGVNS.

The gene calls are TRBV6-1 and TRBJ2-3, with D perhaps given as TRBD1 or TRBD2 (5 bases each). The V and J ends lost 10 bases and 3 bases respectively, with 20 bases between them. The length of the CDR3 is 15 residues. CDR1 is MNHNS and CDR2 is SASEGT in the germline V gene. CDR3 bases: TGTGCCACCCGACCGGGACCCAGGAAGACAGATACGCAGTATTTT. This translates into CATRPGPRKTDTQYF.

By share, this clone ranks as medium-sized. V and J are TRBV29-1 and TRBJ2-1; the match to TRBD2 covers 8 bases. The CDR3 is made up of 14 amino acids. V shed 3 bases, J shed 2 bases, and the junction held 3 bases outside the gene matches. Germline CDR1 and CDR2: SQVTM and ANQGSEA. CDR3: CSVDVSGTYNEQFF. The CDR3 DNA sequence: TGCAGCGTTGATGTTAGCGGGACCTACAATGAGCAGTTCTTC.

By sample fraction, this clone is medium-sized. This CDR3 is CASSKGQEQETQYF. In DNA form, the CDR3 reads TGTGCCAGTAGTAAGGGACAGGAGCAAGAGACCCAGTACTTC. This chain connects TRBV19 to TRBJ2-5; 8 nucleotides agree with TRBD1. After removal of 4 bases from V and 2 bases from J, the junction contained 3 bases not matched to a gene. The CDR3 totals 14 residues. CDR1 LNHDA and CDR2 SQIVND come from the germline V gene (reference sequence).

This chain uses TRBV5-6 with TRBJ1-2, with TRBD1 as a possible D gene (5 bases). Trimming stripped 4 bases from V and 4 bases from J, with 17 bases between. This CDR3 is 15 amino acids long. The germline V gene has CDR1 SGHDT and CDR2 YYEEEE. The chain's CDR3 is CASSLGVLPFYGYTF. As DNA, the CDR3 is TGTGCCAGCAGCCTGGGGGTCCTCCCTTTCTATGGCTACACCTTC.

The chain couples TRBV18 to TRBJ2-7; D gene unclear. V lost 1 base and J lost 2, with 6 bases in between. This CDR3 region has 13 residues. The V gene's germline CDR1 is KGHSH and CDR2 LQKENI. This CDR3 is CASSPRATYEQYF. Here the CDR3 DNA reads TGTGCCAGCTCACCACGAGCTACCTACGAGCAGTACTTC.

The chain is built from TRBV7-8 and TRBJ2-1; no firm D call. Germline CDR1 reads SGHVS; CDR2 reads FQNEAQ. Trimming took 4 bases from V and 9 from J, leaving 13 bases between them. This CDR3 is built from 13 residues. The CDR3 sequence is CASSYDLDGEQFF. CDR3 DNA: TGTGCCAGCAGCTACGACCTCGATGGTGAGCAGTTCTTC.

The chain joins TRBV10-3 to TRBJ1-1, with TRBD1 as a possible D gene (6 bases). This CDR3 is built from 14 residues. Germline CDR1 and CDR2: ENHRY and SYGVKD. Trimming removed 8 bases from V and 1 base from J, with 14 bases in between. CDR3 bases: TGTGCCATCCGTCGGGGGCTTACGAACACTGAAGCTTTCTTT. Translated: CAIRRGLTNTEAFF.

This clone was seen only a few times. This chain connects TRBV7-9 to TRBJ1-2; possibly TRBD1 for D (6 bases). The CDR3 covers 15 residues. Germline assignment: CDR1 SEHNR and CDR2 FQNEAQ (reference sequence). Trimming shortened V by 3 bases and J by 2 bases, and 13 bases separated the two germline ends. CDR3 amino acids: CASSFRSDRNYGYTF. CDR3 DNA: TGTGCCAGCAGCTTTAGGTCCGACAGGAACTATGGCTACACCTTC.

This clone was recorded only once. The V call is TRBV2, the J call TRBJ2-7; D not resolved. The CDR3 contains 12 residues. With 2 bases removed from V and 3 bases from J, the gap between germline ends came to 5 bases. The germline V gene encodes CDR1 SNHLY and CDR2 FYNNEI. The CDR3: CASSESGYEQYF. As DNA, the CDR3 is TGTGCCAGCAGTGAATCTGGCTACGAGCAGTACTTC.

The CDR3 is CASTRDKLHGEQFF. The DNA for the CDR3 is TGTGCCAGCACCCGGGACAAACTCCACGGTGAGCAGTTCTTC. The chain combines TRBV19 with TRBJ2-1; D might be TRBD1 (6 bases). The germline gives CDR1 LNHDA, CDR2 SQIVND (reference sequence). This CDR3 has 14 residues. Trimming removed 9 bases at V and 9 bases at J, with 21 bases between.

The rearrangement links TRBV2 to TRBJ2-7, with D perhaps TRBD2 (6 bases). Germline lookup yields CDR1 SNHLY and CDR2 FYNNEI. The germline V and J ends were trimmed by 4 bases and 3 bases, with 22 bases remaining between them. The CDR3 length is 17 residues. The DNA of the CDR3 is TGTGCCAGCAGTGGCGAGTCAGGCGGCGGGATAGTCTACGAGCAGTACTTC. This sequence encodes CASSGESGGGIVYEQYF.

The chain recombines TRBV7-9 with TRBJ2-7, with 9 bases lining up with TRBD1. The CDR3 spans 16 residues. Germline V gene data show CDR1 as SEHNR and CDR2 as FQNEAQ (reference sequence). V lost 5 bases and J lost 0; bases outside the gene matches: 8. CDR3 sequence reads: CASSHGRDRDSYEQYF. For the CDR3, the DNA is TGTGCCAGCAGCCACGGGCGGGACAGGGACTCCTACGAGCAGTACTTC.

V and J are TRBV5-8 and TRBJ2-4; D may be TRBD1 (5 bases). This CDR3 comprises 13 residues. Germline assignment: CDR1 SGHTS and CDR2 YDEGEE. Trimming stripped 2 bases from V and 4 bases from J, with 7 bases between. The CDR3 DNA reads TGTGCCAGCAGCTTCAAGGGGAAAAACATTCAGTACTTC. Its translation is CASSFKGKNIQYF.

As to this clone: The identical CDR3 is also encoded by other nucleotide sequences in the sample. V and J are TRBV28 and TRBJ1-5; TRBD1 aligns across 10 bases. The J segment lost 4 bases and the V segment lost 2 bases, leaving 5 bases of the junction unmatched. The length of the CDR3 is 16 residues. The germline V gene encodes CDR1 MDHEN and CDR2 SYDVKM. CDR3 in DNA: TGTGCCAGCAGTTTACCTGGACAGGGGGTGAATCAGCCCCAGCATTTT. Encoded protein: CASSLPGQGVNQPQHF.

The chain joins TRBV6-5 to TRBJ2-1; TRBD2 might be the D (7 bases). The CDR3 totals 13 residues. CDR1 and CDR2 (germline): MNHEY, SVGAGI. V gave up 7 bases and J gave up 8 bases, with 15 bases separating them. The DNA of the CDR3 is TGTGCCAGCACACGGGGGGCCCCCCATGAGCAGTTCTTC. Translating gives CASTRGAPHEQFF.

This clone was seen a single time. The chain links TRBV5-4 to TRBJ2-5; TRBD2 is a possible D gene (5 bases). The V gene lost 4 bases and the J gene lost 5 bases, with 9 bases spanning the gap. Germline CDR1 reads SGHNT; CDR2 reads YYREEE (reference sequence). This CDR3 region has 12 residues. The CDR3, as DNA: TGTGCCAGCAGCCCGGGGTCGGAGACCCAGTACTTC. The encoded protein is CASSPGSETQYF.

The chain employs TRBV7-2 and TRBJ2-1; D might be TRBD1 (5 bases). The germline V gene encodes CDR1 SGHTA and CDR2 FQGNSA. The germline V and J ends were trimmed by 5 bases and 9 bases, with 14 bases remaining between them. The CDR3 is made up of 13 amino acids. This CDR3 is CASSPGQKGEQFF. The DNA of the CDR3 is TGTGCCAGCAGCCCAGGACAAAAGGGTGAGCAGTTCTTC.

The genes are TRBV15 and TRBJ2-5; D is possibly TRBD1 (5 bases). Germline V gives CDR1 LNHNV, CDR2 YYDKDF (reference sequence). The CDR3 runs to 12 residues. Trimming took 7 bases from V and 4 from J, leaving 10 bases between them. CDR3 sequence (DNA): TGTGCCACCAAGGGGTTCGGAGAGACCCAGTACTTC. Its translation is CATKGFGETQYF. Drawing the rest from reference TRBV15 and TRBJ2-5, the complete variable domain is DAMVIQNPRYQVTQFGKPVTLSCSQTLNHNVMYWYQQKSSQAPKLLFHYYDKDFNNEADTPDNFQSRRPNTSFCFLDIRSPGLGDTAMYLCATKGFGETQYFGPGTRLLVL.

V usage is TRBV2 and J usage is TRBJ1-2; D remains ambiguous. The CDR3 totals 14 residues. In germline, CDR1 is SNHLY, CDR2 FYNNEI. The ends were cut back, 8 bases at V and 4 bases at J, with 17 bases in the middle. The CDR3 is CASSEQSVSYGYTF. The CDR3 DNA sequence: TGTGCCAGCTCTGAACAGTCGGTTTCCTATGGCTACACCTTC.

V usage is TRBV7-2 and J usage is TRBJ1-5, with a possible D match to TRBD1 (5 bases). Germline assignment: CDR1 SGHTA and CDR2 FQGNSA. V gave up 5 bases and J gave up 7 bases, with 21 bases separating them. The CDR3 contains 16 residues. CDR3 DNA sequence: TGTGCCAGCAGCACCCAAACAGGAGTAAGGGCACAGCCCCAGCATTTT. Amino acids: CASSTQTGVRAQPQHF.

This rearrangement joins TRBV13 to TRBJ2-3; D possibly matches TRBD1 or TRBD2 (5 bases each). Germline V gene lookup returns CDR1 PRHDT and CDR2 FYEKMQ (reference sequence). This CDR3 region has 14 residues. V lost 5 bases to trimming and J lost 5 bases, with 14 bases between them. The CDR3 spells CASSKGPSGDTQYF. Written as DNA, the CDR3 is TGTGCCAGCAGCAAGGGACCTTCGGGAGATACGCAGTATTTT.

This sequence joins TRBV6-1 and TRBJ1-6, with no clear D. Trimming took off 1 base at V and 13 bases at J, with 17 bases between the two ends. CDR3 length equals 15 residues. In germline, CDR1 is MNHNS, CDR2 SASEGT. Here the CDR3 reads CASSEGPGTSSPLHF. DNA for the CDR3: TGTGCCAGCAGTGAAGGGCCAGGAACTTCATCCCCCCTCCACTTT.

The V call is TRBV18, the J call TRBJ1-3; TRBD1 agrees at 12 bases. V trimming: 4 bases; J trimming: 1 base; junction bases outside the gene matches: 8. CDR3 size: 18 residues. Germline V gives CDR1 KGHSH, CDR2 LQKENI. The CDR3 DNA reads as TGTGCCAGCTCACTACAGGGGACAGGGGGCACTTCTGGAAACACCATATATTTT. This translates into CASSLQGTGGTSGNTIYF.

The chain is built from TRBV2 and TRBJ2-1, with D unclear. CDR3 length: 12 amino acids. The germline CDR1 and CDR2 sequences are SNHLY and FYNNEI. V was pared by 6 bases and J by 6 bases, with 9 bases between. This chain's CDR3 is CASRLWANEQFF. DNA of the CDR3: TGTGCCAGCAGACTTTGGGCCAATGAGCAGTTCTTC.